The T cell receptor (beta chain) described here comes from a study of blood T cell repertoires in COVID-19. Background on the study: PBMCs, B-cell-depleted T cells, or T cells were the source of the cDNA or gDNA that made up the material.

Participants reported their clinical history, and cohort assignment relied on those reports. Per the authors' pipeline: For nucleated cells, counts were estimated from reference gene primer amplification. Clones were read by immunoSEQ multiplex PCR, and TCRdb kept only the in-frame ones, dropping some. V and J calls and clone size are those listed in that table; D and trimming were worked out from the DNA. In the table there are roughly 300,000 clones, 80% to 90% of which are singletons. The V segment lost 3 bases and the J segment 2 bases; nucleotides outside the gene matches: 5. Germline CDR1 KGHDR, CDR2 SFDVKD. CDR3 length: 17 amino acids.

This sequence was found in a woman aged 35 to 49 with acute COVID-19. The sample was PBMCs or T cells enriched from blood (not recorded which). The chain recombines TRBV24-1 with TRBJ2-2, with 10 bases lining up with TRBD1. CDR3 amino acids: CATSDPGQGENTGELFF. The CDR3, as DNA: TGTGCCACCAGTGATCCCGGACAGGGGGAAAACACCGGGGAGCTGTTTTTT.